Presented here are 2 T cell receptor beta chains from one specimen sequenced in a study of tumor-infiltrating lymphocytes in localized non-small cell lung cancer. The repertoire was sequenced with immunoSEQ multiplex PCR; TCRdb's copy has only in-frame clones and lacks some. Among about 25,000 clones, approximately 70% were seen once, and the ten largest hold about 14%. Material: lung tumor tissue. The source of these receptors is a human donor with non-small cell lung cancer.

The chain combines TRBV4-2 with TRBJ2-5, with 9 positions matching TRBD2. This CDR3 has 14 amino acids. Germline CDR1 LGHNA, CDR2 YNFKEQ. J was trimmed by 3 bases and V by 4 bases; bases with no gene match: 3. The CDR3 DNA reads TGTGCCAGCAGCCCTAGCGGGGCTAAAGAGACCCAGTACTTC. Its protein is CASSPSGAKETQYF.

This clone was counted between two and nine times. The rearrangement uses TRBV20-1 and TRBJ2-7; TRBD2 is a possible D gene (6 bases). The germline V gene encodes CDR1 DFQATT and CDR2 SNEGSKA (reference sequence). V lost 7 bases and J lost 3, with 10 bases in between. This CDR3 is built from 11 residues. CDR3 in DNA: TGCAGTGGGGACTGGATCTACGAGCAGTACTTC. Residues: CSGDWIYEQYF.